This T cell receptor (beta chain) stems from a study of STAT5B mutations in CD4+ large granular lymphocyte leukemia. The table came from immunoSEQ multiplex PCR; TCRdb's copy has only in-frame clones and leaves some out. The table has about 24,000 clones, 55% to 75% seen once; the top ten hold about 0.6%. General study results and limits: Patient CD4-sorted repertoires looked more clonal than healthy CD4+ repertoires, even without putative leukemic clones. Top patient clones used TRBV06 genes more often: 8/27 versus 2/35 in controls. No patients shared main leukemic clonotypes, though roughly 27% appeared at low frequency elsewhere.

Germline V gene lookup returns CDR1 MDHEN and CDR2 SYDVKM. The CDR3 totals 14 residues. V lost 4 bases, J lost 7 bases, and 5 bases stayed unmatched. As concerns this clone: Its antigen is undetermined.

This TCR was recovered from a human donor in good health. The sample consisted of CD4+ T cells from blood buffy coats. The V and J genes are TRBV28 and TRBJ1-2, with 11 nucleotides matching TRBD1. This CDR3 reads CASSYGGQGGGYTF. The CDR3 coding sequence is TGTGCCAGCAGTTATGGGGGACAGGGGGGTGGCTACACCTTC.